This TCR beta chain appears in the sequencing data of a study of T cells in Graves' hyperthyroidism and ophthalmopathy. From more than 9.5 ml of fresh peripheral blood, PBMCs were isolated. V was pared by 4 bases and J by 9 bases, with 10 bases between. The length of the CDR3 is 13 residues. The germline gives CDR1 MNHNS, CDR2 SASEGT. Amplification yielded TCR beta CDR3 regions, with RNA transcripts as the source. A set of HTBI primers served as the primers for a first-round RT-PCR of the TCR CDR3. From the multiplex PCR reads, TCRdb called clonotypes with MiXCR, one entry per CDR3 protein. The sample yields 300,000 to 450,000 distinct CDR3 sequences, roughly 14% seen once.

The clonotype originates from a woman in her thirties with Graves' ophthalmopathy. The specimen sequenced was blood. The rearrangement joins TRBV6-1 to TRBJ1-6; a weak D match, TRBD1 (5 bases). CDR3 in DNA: TGTGCCAGCAGTGTGGAGGGGTCTTCACCCCTCCACTTT. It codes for CASSVEGSSPLHF.